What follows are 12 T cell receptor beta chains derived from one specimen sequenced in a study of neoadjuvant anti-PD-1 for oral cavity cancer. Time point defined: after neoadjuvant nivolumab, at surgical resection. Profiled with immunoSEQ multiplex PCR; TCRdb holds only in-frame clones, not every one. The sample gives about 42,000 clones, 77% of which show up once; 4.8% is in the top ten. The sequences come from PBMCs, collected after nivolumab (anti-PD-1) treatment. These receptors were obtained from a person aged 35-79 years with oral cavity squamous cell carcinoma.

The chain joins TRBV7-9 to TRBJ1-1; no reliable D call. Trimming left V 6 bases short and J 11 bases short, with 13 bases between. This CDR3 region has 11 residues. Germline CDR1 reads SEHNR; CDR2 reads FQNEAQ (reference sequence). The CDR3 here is CASSIDLVAFF. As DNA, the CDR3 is TGTGCCAGCAGTATCGACCTTGTTGCTTTCTTT.

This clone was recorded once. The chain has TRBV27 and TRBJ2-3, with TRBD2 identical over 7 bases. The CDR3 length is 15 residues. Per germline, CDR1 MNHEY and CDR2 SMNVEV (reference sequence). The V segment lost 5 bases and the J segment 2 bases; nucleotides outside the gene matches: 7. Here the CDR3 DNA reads TGTGCCAGCAGTCTGCAAGCGGGATTCACAGATACGCAGTATTTT. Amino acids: CASSLQAGFTDTQYF.

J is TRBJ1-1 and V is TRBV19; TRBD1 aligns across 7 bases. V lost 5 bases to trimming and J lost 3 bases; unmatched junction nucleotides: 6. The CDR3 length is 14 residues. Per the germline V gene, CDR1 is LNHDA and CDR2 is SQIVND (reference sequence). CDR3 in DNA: TGTGCCAGTAGTTGGCAGGGGGAGGACACTGAAGCTTTCTTT. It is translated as CASSWQGEDTEAFF.

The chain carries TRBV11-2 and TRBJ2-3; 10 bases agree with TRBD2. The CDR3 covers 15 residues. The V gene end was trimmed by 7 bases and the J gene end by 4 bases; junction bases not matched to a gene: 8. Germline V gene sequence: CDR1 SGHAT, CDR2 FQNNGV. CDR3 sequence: CASTKLAGAADTQYF. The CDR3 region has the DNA TGTGCCAGCACTAAGCTAGCGGGAGCAGCAGATACGCAGTATTTT.

In DNA form, the CDR3 reads TGTGCCAGCAGCTTACAGGGGAGAATGAACACTGAAGCTTTCTTT. It specifies CASSLQGRMNTEAFF. This chain uses TRBV5-6 with TRBJ1-1; 7 bases are shared with TRBD1. This CDR3 comprises 15 residues. The germline V gene encodes CDR1 SGHDT and CDR2 YYEEEE. With 2 bases clipped from V and 0 bases from J, the junction kept 4 bases outside the gene matches.

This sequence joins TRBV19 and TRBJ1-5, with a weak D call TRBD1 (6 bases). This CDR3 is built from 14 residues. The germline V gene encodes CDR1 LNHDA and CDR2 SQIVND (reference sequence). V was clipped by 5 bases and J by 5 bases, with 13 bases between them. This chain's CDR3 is CASSATGTHQPQHF. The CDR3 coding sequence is TGTGCCAGTAGTGCCACAGGGACCCATCAGCCCCAGCATTTT.

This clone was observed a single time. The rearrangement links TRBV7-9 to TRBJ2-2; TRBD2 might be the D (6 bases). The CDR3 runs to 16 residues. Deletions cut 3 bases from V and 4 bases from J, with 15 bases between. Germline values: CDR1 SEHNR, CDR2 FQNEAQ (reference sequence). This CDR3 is CASSFRGALPTGELFF. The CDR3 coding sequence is TGTGCCAGCAGCTTTCGCGGGGCCCTACCCACCGGGGAGCTGTTTTTT.

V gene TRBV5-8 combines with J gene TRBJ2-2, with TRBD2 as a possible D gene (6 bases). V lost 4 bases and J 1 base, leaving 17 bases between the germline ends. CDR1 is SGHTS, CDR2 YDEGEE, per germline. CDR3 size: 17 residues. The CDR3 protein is CASSSYSGLWNTGELFF. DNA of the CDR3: TGTGCCAGCAGCAGTTACTCGGGACTTTGGAACACCGGGGAGCTGTTTTTT. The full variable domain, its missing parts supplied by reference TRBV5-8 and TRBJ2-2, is EAGVTQSPTHLIKTRGQQATLRCSPISGHTSVYWYQQALGLGLQFLLWYDEGEERNRGNFPPRFSGRQFPNYSSELNVNALELEDSALYLCASSSYSGLWNTGELFFGEGSRLTVL.

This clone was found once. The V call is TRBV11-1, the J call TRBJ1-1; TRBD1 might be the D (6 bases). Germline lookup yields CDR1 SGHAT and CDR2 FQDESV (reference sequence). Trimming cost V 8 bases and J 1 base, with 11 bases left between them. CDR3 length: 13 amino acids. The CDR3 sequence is CASQGPSNTEAFF. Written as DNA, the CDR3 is TGTGCCAGCCAGGGGCCGTCGAACACTGAAGCTTTCTTT.

CDR3 region: CASSRSGTTYEQYF. CDR3 DNA sequence: TGTGCCAGCAGCCGTAGCGGGACTACCTACGAGCAGTACTTC. V is TRBV14 and J is TRBJ2-7; 8 bases align to TRBD2. V gave up 4 bases and J gave up 2 bases; unmatched junction bases: 4. The CDR3 extends over 14 amino acids. Per germline, CDR1 SGHDN and CDR2 FVKESK.

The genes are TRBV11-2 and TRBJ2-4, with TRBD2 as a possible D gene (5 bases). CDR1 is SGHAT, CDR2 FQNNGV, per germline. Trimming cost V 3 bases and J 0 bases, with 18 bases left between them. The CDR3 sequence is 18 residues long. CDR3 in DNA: TGTGCCAGCAGCTTCGGGGTAGGACGCCTCTTAGCCAAAAACATTCAGTACTTC. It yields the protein CASSFGVGRLLAKNIQYF.

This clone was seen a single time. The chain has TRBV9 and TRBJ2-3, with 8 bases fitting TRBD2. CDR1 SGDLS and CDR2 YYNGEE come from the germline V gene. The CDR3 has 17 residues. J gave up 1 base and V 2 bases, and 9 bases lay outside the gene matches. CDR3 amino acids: CASSVVQAGAGTDTQYF. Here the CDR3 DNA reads TGTGCCAGCAGCGTCGTTCAAGCGGGGGCCGGCACAGATACGCAGTATTTT.